This TCR beta chain is from a study of blood T cell repertoires in COVID-19. At the level of the study: Samples came from the United States, Italy and Spain, spanning acute and convalescent COVID-19. Nucleic acid was either cDNA or gDNA, and it came from T cells, B-cell-depleted T cells, or PBMCs.

The assay was immunoSEQ multiplex PCR, and TCRdb's table has in-frame clones only and misses some. Of 150,000 to 200,000 clones in the sample, approximately 85% were seen once. V was clipped by 1 base and J by 9 bases, with 16 bases between them. The CDR3 consists of 15 residues. CDR1 and CDR2 from the germline V gene are MNHNS and SASEGT. This TCR was sampled from a human donor with active or convalescent COVID-19. The donor label of this sample is uncertain. V and J are TRBV6-1 and TRBJ2-1, with D perhaps TRBD2 (6 bases). The sequenced sample was peripheral blood. The CDR3 protein is CASSEEGRGRREQFF. The CDR3 DNA is TGTGCCAGCAGTGAAGAGGGACGGGGGAGGCGTGAGCAGTTCTTC.